This T cell receptor (beta chain) was identified in a study of T cells in Graves' hyperthyroidism and ophthalmopathy. Germline V gene sequence: CDR1 LGHDT, CDR2 YNNKEL (reference sequence). The CDR3 totals 14 residues. Trimming left V 2 bases short and J 6 bases short, with 11 bases between. Ten or more counts support this clonotype. Its matching antigen is unknown. What was amplified from RNA transcripts were TCR beta CDR3 regions. Using the HTBI primer set, a first-round RT-PCR was run on the TCR CDR3. TCRdb called the multiplex PCR reads again in MiXCR, with one record for every CDR3 protein. The sample comprises approximately 700,000 distinct CDR3 sequences, less than 20% of which are singletons, and approximately 8% rests with the top ten. Orbital computed tomography and thyroid ultrasound, together with serum TRAb and thyroxine and clinical symptoms, were used for diagnoses. Study conclusions and caveats: Blood also showed most of the thyroid clonotypes that were expanded above 0.001.

This sequence joins TRBV3-1 and TRBJ2-4; TRBD2 is a possible D gene (6 bases). The sequenced sample consisted of blood. This clonotype was obtained from a young man with Graves' hyperthyroidism. CDR3 in amino acids: CASSQSLAVNIQYF. The DNA of the CDR3 is TGTGCCAGCAGCCAATCACTAGCTGTAAACATTCAGTACTTC.